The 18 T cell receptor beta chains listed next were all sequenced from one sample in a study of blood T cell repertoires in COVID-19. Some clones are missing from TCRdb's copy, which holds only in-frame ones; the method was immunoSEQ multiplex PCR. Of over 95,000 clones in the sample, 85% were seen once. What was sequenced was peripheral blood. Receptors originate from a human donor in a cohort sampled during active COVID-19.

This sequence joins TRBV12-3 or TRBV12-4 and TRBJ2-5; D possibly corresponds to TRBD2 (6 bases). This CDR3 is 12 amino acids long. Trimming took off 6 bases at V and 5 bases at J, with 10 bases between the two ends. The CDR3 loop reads CASRGTLETQYF. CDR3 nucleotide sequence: TGTGCCAGCAGAGGGACTTTGGAGACCCAGTACTTC.

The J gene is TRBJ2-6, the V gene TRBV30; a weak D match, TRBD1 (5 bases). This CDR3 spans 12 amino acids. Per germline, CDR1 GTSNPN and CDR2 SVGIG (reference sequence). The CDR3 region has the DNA TGTGCAAAGGGGTCTGGGGCCAACGTCCTGACTTTC. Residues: CAKGSGANVLTF.

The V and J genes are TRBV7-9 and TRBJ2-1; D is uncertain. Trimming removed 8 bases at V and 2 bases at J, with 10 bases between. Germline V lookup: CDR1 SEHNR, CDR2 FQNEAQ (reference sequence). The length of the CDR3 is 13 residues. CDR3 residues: CASSRVPYNEQFF. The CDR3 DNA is TGTGCCAGCTCCCGGGTCCCCTACAATGAGCAGTTCTTC.

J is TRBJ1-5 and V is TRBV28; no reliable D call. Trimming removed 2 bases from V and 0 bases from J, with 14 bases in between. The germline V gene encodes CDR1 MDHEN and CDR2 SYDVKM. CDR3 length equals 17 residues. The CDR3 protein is CASSLPYVYNSNQPQHF. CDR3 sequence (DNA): TGTGCCAGCAGTTTACCGTACGTATACAATAGCAATCAGCCCCAGCATTTT.

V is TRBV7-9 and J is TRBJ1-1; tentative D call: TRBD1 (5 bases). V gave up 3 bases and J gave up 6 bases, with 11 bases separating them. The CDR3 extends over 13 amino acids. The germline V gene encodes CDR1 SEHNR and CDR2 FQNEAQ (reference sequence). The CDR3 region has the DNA TGTGCCAGCAGCTTGGGGACTTTTGCTGAAGCTTTCTTT. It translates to CASSLGTFAEAFF.

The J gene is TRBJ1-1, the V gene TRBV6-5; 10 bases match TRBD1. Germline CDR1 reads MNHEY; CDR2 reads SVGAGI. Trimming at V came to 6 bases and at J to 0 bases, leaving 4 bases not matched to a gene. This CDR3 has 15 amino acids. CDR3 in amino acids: CASRGTGDMNTEAFF. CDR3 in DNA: TGTGCCAGCAGGGGGACAGGGGACATGAACACTGAAGCTTTCTTT.

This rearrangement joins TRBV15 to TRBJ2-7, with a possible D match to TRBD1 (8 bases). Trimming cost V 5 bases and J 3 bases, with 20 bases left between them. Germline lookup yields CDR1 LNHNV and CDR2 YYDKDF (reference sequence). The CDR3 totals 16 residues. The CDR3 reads CATSRRGGTGLYEQYF. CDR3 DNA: TGTGCCACCAGCCGAAGGGGAGGGACAGGACTCTACGAGCAGTACTTC.

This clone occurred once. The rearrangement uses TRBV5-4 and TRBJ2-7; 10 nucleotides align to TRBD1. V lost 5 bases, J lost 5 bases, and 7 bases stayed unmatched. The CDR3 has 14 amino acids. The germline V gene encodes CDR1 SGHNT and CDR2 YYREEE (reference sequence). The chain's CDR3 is CASRNDRGLDEQYF. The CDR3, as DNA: TGTGCCAGCAGAAACGACAGGGGGCTCGACGAGCAGTACTTC.

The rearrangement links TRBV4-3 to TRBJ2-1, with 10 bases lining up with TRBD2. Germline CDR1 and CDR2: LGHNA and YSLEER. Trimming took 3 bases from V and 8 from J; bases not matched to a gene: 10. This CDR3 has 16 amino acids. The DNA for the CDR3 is TGCGCCAGCAGCCATAATAGCGGGGGGTGGGACTATGAGCAGTTCTTC. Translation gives CASSHNSGGWDYEQFF.

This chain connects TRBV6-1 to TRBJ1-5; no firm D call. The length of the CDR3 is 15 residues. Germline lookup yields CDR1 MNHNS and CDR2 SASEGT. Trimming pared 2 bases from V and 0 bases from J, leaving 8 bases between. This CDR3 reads CASSEPADSNQPQHF. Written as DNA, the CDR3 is TGTGCCAGCAGTGAACCAGCGGATAGCAATCAGCCCCAGCATTTT.

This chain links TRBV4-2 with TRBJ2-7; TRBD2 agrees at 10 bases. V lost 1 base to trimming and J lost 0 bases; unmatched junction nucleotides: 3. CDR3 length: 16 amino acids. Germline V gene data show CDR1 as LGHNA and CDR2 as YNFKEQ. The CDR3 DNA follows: TGTGCCAGCAGCCAAGTACTAGCGGGGCACTCCTACGAGCAGTACTTC. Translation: CASSQVLAGHSYEQYF.

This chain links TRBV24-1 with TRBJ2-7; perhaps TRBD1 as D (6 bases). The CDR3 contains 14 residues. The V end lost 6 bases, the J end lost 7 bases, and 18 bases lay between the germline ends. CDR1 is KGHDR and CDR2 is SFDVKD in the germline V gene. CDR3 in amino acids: CATSKIDRPEEQYF. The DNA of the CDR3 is TGTGCCACCAGTAAGATCGACAGGCCCGAAGAGCAGTACTTC.

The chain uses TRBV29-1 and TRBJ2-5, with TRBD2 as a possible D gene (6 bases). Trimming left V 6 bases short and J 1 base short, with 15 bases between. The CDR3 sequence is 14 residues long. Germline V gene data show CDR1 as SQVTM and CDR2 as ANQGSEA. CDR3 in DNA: TGCAGCGTCGGCTGGGGACTCCCCCAAGAGACCCAGTACTTC. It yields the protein CSVGWGLPQETQYF.

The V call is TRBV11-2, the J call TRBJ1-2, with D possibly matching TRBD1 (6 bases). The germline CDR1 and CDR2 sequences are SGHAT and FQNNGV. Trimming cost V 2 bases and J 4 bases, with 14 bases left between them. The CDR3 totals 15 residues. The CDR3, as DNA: TGTGCCAGCAGCTTAAGGGTAGGGGGTGTCTATGGCTACACCTTC. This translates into CASSLRVGGVYGYTF.

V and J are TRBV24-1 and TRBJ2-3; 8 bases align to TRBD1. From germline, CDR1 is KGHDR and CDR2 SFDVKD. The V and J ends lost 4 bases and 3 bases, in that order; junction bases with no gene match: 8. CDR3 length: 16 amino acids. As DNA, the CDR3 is TGTGCCACCAGTGAACCTGGACAGGGACCGACAGATACGCAGTATTTT. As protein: CATSEPGQGPTDTQYF.

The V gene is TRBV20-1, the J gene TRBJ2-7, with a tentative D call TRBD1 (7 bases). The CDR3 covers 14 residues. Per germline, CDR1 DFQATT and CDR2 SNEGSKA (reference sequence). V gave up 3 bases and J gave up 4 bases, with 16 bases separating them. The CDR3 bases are TGCAGTGCTAGTCCACCGACAGGGACTTACGAGCAGTACTTC. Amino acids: CSASPPTGTYEQYF.

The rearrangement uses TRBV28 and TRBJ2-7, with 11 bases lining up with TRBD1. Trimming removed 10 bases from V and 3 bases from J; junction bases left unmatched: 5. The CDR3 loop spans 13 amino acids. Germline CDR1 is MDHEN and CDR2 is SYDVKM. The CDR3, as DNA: TGTGCCACCAGGGGACAGGGGGTCTACGAGCAGTACTTC. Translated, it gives CATRGQGVYEQYF.

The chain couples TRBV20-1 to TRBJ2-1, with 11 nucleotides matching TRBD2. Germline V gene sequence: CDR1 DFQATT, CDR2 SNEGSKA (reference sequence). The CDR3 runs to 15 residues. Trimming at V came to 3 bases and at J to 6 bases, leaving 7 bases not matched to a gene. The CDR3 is CSASRLAGIGNEQFF. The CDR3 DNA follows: TGCAGTGCTAGTAGACTAGCGGGGATTGGCAATGAGCAGTTCTTC.